This T cell receptor beta chain was retrieved from a study of CD8 T cells in Susac syndrome (dated by TCRdb to the late 2010s). About the study as a whole: Of the Susac syndrome patients who were sequenced, roughly 6 had clinically active disease and eight were in clinical remission. At the time of blood withdrawal, Susac syndrome patients were either therapy-naive, taking corticosteroids (with some also receiving IVIg), or on IVIg alone. Whether CD8+ T cell activation and differentiation in Susac syndrome was antigen driven was tested using repertoire sequencing.

RNA was extracted using the RNeasy kit, and roughly 0.5 to 1 microgram was reverse transcribed with random hexamers. The immunoSEQ multiplex PCR assay, which covers 54 Vbeta and 13 Jbeta segments, was used to amplify TCR beta CDR3 regions. To correct PCR amplification bias, a synthetic template baseline was used for both primer optimization and computational correction. The source study handled its data this way. Reads were annotated to V, D and J genes according to IMGT and were analyzed with immunoSEQ Analyzer, with only productive sequences retained. To calculate clonality, Shannon entropy was normalized by log2 of the number of productive unique sequences and then subtracted from one. For each patient and control, public and private clones were evaluated among the 100 most prevalent clones. A clone was defined as Susac-specific if it was absent from the healthy and MS cohorts, from over a thousand published viral clones and from other ImmuneACCESS disease sequences. TCRdb's own reprocessing of the public reads used fastp at Q25 and MiXCR and kept productive beta chains. Identical CDR3 proteins give one entry, which carries the most common genes and DNA. TCRdb, rather than the study authors, made the V and J calls. Within this sample are 140,000 or so distinct CDR3 sequences, with approximately 94% of them counted one time only. Roughly 0.08% of the sample goes to the ten largest clones.

Peripheral blood CD8+ and CD4+ T cells from healthy donors, Susac syndrome patients and multiple sclerosis patients were profiled using high-throughput TCR beta sequencing. The Susac syndrome patients fulfilled recently defined diagnostic criteria for definite or probable disease. CD8+ TEMRA cells were enriched by FACS, while bulk CD8+ and CD4+ T cells were purified by magnetic negative isolation. Blood was collected in EDTA tubes and processed within 24 hours, with PBMCs isolated through density gradient centrifugation. PBMCs intended for TCR sequencing were cryopreserved in liquid nitrogen and thawed later in a water bath at 37 degrees C. The sorted or isolated CD4+, CD8+ and CD8+ TEMRA cells reached a purity of at least 90%. What the study reported, not specific to this receptor: The study acknowledged that relatively few individuals were included in the TCR sequencing and HLA analysis. The CD4+ T cell repertoire of patients with Susac syndrome showed no detectable clonal expansion.

Comment on this clonotype: The antigen it binds to is not known. Its ends do not fully match the called genes, so a read error is possible.

The TCR originated in a human donor with Susac syndrome. Sequencing input: CD4+ T cells from PBMCs.

CDR3 reads: CASSSTLGVLQGTQYF. The DNA sequence is given as TGTGCCAGCAGCTCCACCCTAGGAGTTCTTCAAGGGACCCAGTACTTC. The chain joins TRBV5-6 to TRBJ2-5; the D gene is unclear. The CDR3 runs 16 amino acids, cysteine and phenylalanine included. Solely the CDR3 DNA is kept, with 48 bases framed from the first base. CDR1 and CDR2, per the germline V gene, are SGHDT and YYEEEE.